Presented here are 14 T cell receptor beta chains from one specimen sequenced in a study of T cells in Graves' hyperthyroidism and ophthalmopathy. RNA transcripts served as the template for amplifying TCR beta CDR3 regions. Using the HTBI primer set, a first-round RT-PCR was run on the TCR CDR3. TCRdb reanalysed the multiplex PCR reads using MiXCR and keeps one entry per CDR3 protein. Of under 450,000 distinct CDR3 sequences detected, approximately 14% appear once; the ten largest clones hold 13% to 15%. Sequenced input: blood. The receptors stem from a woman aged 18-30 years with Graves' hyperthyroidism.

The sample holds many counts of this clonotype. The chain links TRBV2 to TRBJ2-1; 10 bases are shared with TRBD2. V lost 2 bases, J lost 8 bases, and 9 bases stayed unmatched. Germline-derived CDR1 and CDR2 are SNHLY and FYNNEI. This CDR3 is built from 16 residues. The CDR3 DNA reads TGTGCCAGCAGTGAACTAGCGGGAGTAAAGGTGGATGAGCAGTTCTTC. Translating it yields CASSELAGVKVDEQFF.

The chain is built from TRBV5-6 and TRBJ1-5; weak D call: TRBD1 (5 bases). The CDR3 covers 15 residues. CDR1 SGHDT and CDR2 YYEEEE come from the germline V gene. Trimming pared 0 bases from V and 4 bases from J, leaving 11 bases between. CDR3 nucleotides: TGTGCCAGCAGCTTGGAGGGGAAGGGAAATCAGCCCCAGCATTTT. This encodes CASSLEGKGNQPQHF.

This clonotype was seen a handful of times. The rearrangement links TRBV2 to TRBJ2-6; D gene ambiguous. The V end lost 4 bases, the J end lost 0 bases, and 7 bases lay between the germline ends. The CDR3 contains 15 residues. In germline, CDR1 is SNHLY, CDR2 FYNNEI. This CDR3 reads CASSVESSGANVLTF. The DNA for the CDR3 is TGTGCCAGCAGTGTTGAGAGCTCTGGGGCCAACGTCCTGACTTTC. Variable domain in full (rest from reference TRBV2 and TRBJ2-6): EPEVTQTPSHQVTQMGQEVILRCVPISNHLYFYWYRQILGQKVEFLVSFYNNEISEKSEIFDDQFSVERPDGSNFTLKIRSTKLEDSAMYFCASSVESSGANVLTFGAGSRLTVL.

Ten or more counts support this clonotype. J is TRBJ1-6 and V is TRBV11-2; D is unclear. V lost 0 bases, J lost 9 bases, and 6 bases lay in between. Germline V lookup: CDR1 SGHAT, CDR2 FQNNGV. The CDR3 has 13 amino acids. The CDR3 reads CASSLEHSSPLHF. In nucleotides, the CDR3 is TGTGCCAGCAGCTTAGAACATAGTTCACCCCTCCACTTT.

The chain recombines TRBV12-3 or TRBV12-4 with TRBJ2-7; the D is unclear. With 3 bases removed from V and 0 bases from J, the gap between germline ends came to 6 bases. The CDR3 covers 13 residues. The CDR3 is CASSLVSSYEQYF. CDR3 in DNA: TGTGCCAGCAGTTTGGTTAGCTCCTACGAGCAGTACTTC.

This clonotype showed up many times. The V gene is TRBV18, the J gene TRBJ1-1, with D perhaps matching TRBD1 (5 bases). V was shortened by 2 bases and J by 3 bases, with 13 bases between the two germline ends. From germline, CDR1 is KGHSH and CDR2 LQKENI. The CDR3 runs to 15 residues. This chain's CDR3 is CASSPTPMGDTEAFF. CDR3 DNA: TGTGCCAGCTCACCAACACCTATGGGGGACACTGAAGCTTTCTTT.

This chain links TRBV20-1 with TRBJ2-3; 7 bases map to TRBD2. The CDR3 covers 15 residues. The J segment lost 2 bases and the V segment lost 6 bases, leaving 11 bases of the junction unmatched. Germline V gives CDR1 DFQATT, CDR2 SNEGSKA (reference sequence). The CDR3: CSAHVLADHTDTQYF. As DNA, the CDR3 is TGCAGTGCACATGTCCTAGCGGACCACACAGATACGCAGTATTTT.

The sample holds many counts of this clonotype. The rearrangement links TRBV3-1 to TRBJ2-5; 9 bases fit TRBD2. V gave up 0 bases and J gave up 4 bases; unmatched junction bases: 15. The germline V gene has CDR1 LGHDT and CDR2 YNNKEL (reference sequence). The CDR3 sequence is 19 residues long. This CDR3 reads CASSQEAASGVPQRETQYF. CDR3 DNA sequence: TGTGCCAGCAGCCAAGAGGCGGCTAGCGGGGTTCCTCAGCGAGAGACCCAGTACTTC.

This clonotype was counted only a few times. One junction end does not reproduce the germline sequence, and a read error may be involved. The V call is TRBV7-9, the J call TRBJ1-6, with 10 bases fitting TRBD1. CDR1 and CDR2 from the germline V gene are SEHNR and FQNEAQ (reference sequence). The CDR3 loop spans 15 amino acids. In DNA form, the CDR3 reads TGTGCCAGCAGGCTCAGGGACAGGGGTAATCCACCCCTCCACTTT. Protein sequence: CASRLRDRGNPPLHF.

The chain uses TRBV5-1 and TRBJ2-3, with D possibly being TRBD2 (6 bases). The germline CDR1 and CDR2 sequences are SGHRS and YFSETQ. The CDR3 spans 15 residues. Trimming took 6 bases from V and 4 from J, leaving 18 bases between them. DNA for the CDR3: TGCGCCAGCACCCGACTAGGAGGGCAGGCAGATACGCAGTATTTT. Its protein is CASTRLGGQADTQYF.

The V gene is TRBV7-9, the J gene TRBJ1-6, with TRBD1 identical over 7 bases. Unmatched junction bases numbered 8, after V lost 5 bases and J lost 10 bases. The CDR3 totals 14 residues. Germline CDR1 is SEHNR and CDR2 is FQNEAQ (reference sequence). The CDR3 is CASSPGQFNSPLHF. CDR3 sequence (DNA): TGTGCCAGCAGCCCGGGACAGTTTAACTCACCCCTCCACTTT.

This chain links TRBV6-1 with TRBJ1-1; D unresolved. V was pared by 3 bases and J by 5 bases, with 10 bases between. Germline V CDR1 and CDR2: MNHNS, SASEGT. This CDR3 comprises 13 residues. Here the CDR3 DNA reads TGTGCCAGCAGTGACGGATGGAGGACTGAAGCTTTCTTT. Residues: CASSDGWRTEAFF.

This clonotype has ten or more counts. CDR3 region: CASRNPPPGRHNYGYTF. The CDR3 coding sequence is TGTGCCAGCAGAAATCCCCCCCCCGGACGTCATAACTATGGCTACACCTTC. V usage is TRBV28 and J usage is TRBJ1-2; D unclear. This CDR3 spans 17 amino acids. CDR1 and CDR2 (germline): MDHEN, SYDVKM. V gave up 6 bases and J gave up 1 base, with 21 bases separating them.

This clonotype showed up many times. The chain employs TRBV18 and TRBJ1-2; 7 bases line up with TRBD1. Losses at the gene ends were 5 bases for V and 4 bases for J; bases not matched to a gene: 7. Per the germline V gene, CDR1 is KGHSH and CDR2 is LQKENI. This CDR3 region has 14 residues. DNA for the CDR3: TGTGCCAGCTCAGTCGGTGACAGGGCCTATGGCTACACCTTC. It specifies CASSVGDRAYGYTF.